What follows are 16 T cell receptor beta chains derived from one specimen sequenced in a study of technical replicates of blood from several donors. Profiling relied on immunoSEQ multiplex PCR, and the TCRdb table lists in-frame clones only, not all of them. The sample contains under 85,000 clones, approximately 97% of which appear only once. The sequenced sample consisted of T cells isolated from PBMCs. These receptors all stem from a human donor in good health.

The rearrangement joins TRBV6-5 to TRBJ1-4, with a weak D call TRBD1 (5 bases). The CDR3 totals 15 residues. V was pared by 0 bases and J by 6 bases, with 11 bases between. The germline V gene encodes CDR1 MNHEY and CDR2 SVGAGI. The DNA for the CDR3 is TGTGCCAGCAGTTACTCGGGGACTACTGATGAAAAACTGTTTTTT. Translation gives CASSYSGTTDEKLFF.

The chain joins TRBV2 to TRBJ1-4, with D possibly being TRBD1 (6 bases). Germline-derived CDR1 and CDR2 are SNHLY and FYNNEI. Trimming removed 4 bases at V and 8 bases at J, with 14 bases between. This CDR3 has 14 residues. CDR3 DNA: TGTGCCAGCAGTGCCGAGGGGGGGACAGAAAAACTGTTTTTT. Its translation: CASSAEGGTEKLFF.

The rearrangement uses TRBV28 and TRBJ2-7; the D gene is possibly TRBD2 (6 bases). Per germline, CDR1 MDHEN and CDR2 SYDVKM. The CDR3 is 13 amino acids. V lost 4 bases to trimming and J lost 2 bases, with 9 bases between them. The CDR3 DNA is TGTGCCAGCAGTTGGCGGGAAGCCTACGAGCAGTACTTC. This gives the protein CASSWREAYEQYF.

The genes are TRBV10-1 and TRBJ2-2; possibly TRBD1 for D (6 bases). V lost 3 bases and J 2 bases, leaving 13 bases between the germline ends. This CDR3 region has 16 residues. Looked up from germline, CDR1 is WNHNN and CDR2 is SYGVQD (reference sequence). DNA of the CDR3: TGCGCCAGCAGTGACCCACAGGGTCCTAACACCGGGGAGCTGTTTTTT. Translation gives CASSDPQGPNTGELFF.

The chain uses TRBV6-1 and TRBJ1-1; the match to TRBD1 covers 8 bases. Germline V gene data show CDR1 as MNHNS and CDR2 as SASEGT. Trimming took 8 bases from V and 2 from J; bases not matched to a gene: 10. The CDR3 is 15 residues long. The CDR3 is CASDPGGLSNTEAFF. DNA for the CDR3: TGTGCCAGCGACCCAGGGGGCCTAAGTAACACTGAAGCTTTCTTT.

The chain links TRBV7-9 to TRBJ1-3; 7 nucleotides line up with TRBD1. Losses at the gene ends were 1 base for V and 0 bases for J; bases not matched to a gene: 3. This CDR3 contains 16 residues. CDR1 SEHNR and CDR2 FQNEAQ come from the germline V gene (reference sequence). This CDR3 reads CASSLGPGGSGNTIYF. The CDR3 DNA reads TGTGCCAGCAGCTTAGGGCCAGGGGGCTCTGGAAACACCATATATTTT.

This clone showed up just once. The DNA for the CDR3 is TGTGCCAGCAGCATCGGGACAACCAAAAACATTCAGTACTTC. This codes for CASSIGTTKNIQYF. This chain connects TRBV5-8 to TRBJ2-4; weak D call: TRBD1 (6 bases). Deletions cut 4 bases from V and 2 bases from J, with 10 bases between. The germline V gene encodes CDR1 SGHTS and CDR2 YDEGEE. CDR3 length equals 14 residues.

Written as DNA, the CDR3 is TGCGCCAGCAGTGAGTCCCCAACAGGGGTTAGAAACATTCAGTACTTC. It codes for CASSESPTGVRNIQYF. The chain joins TRBV10-1 to TRBJ2-4, with 7 nucleotides matching TRBD1. In germline, CDR1 is WNHNN, CDR2 SYGVQD (reference sequence). V shed 0 bases, J shed 6 bases, and the junction held 8 bases outside the gene matches. The CDR3 has 16 residues.

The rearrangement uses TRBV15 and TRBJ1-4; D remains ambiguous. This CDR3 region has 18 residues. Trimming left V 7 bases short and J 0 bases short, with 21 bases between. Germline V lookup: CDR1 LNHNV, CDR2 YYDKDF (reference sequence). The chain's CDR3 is CATIDSFRAAATNEKLFF. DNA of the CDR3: TGTGCCACCATCGATTCATTCCGGGCAGCGGCAACTAATGAAAAACTGTTTTTT.

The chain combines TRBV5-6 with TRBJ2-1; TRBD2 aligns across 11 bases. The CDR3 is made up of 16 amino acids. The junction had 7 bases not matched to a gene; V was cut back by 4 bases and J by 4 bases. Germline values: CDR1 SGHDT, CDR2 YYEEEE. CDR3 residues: CASSPQLAGVYNEQFF. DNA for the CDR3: TGTGCCAGCAGCCCACAACTAGCGGGAGTTTACAATGAGCAGTTCTTC.

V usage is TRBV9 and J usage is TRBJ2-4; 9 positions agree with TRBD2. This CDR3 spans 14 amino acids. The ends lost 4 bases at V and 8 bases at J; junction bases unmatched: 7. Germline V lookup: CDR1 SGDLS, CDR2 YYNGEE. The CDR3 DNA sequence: TGTGCCAGCAGCCCGATAGCGGGAGAGGACATTCAGTACTTC. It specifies CASSPIAGEDIQYF.

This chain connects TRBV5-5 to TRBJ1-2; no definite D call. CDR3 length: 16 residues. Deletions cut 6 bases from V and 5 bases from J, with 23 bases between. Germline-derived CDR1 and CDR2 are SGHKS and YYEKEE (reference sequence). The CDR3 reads CASIVDATGGPYGYTF. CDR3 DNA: TGTGCCAGCATCGTGGACGCCACCGGAGGGCCTTATGGCTACACCTTC.

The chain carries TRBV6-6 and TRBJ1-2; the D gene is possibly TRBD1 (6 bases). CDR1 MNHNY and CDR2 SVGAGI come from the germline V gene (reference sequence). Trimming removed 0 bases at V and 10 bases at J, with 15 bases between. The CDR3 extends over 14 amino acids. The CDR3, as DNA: TGTGCCAGCAGTTACTCGACAGGCGAGGTCCTCTACACCTTC. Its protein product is CASSYSTGEVLYTF.

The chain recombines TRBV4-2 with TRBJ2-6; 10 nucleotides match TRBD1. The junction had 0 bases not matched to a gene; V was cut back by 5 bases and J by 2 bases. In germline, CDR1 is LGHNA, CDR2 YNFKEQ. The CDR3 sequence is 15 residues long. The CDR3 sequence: CASSGQGAGANVLTF. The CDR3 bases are TGTGCCAGCAGCGGACAGGGGGCTGGGGCCAACGTCCTGACTTTC.

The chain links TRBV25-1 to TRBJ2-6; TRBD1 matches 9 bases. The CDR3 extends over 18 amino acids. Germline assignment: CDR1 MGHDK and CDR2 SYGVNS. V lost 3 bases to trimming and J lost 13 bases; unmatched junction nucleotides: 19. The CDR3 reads CASSDSGQGRALARVLTF. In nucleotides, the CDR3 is TGTGCCAGCAGTGATTCCGGACAGGGGCGGGCTCTGGCCCGGGTCCTGACTTTC. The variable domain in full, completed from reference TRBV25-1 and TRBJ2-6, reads EADIYQTPRYLVIGTGKKITLECSQTMGHDKMYWYQQDPGMELHLIHYSYGVNSTEKGDLSSESTVSRIRTEHFPLTLESARPSHTSQYLCASSDSGQGRALARVLTFGAGSRLTVL.

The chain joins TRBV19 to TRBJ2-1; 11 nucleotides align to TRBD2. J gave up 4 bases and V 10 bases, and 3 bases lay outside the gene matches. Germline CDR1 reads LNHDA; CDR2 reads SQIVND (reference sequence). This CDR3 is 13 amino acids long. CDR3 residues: CATRLAGYNEQFF. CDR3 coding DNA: TGTGCCACTCGACTAGCGGGGTACAATGAGCAGTTCTTC.